This TCR beta chain came from a study of identifying expanded T cells in peripheral blood. Details on this clone: Its target is unknown.

No infections or other immune events were documented during collection. The protocol was immunoSEQ multiplex PCR, while the TCRdb copy is restricted to in-frame clones and leaves out a portion. The data show over 45,000 clones, about 80% seen once. Study-level findings and limits: Differentially abundant clones: 0.95 to 1.5 between replicates, 15 to 17 at approximately two weeks, less than 20 at four. Across healthy donors, higher total template counts meant significantly greater approximately two-week count variance.

Sequenced: blood. The TCR was taken from a person between 18 and 75 years old in good health.

CDR3 nucleotides: TGTGCCAGTAGTTCAAAACAGGGGGCGATGAGCAATCAGCCCCAGCATTTT. This translates into CASSSKQGAMSNQPQHF. The chain links TRBV19 to TRBJ1-5, with 9 bases matching TRBD1. Germline V gene data show CDR1 as LNHDA and CDR2 as SQIVND (reference sequence). The V and J ends lost 5 bases and 1 base, in that order; junction bases with no gene match: 9. This CDR3 contains 17 residues. The whole variable domain, filled in from reference TRBV19 and TRBJ1-5, reads DGGITQSPKYLFRKEGQNVTLSCEQNLNHDAMYWYRQDPGQGLRLIYYSQIVNDFQKGDIAEGYSVSREKKESFPLTVTSAQKNPTAFYLCASSSKQGAMSNQPQHFGDGTRLSIL.